This T cell receptor (beta chain) was profiled in a study of blood T cell repertoires in COVID-19. Across the whole study: Acute and convalescent COVID-19 samples came from the United States, Italy and Spain. From T cells, B-cell-depleted T cells, or PBMCs came the material, which was cDNA or gDNA.

In the source study's methods: Using reference gene primer amplification, nucleated cell counts were estimated. TCRdb's copy holds only in-frame clones and misses some; the assay was immunoSEQ multiplex PCR. V and J calls and clone size are copied from that table; D and trimming were computed from the DNA. The table shows fewer than 120,000 clones, with 82% occurring only once. The CDR3 consists of 14 residues. The V gene end was trimmed by 6 bases and the J gene end by 1 base; junction bases not matched to a gene: 2. The germline CDR1 and CDR2 sequences are KGHDR and SFDVKD. Sequencing was carried out using peripheral blood. This receptor was identified in a woman aged 60-75 years with acute or convalescent COVID-19. This chain uses TRBV24-1 with TRBJ2-3; 8 positions match TRBD2. CDR3 coding DNA: TGTGCCACCAGTTCGGGGGGGGGCACAGATACGCAGTATTTT. Its translation: CATSSGGGTDTQYF.